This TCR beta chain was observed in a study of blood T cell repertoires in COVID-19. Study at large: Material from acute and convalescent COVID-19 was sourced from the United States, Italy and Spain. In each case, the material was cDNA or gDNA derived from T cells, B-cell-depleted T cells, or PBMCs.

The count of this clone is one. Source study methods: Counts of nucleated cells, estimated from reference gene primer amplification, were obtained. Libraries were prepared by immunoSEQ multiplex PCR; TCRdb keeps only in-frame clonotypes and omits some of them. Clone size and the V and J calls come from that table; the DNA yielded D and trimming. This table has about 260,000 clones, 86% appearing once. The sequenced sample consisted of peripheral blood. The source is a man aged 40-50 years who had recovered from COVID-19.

CDR3 DNA sequence: TGTGCCACCAGCAGAGCCGAAAGGGCCCTACTAGAAACCGCTGGCTACACCTTC. Protein product: CATSRAERALLETAGYTF. The gene calls are TRBV15 and TRBJ1-2; D not certain. CDR3 length equals 18 residues. V dropped 1 base and J dropped 7 bases, with 25 bases sitting between them. Germline V gene lookup returns CDR1 LNHNV and CDR2 YYDKDF (reference sequence).